Listed here are 9 T cell receptor beta chains from one sample, sequenced in a study of human T cells and chemical hapten exposure. TCRdb re-derived calls from the RACE reads in MiXCR, one entry per CDR3 protein. The sample lists about 160,000 distinct CDR3 sequences; roughly a quarter were seen once. This sample's time point: patch test 3, about 24 weeks after DPC sensitization. Regarding treatment: therapeutic diphenylcyclopropenone sensitization with weekly scalp DPC. The source was whole blood, collected in connection with sensitization to the hapten diphenylcyclopropenone (DPC). The source is a woman aged 18-29 years with alopecia areata. Some clones in this sample may be carry-over from other donors' samples.

This clonotype was seen repeatedly, ten times or more. The rearrangement joins TRBV4-2 to TRBJ1-2; the D is unclear. The CDR3 has 12 amino acids. Trimming shortened V by 0 bases and J by 2 bases, and 1 base separated the two germline ends. Germline V gene lookup returns CDR1 LGHNA and CDR2 YNFKEQ. CDR3 sequence reads: CASSQENYGYTF. CDR3 sequence (DNA): TGTGCCAGCAGCCAAGAGAACTATGGCTACACCTTC.

The rearrangement uses TRBV5-1 and TRBJ1-4; tentatively, D is TRBD1 (5 bases). Per the germline V gene, CDR1 is SGHRS and CDR2 is YFSETQ. The germline V and J ends were trimmed by 2 bases and 4 bases, with 12 bases remaining between them. The CDR3 loop spans 15 amino acids. CDR3 in amino acids: CASSLNRRVNEKLFF. The CDR3 nucleotides read TGCGCCAGCAGCTTAAACCGCAGGGTTAATGAAAAACTGTTTTTT.

This chain connects TRBV3-1 to TRBJ2-1; D unresolved. Trimming cost V 0 bases and J 8 bases, with 11 bases left between them. CDR1 and CDR2 from the germline V gene are LGHDT and YNNKEL (reference sequence). CDR3 length: 14 residues. The CDR3 protein is CASSQDFVTDEQFF. The DNA of the CDR3 is TGTGCCAGCAGCCAAGATTTCGTCACTGATGAGCAGTTCTTC.

V and J are TRBV4-1 and TRBJ2-2; TRBD1 or TRBD2 may be the D gene (6 bases each). V was pared by 6 bases and J by 1 base, with 15 bases between. CDR1 MGHRA and CDR2 YSYEKL come from the germline V gene. The CDR3 contains 16 residues. CDR3 residues: CASRGGRGVNTGELFF. The CDR3, as DNA: TGCGCCAGCAGGGGAGGTAGGGGGGTGAACACCGGGGAGCTGTTTTTT.

This clonotype appeared a few times. This chain uses TRBV10-3 with TRBJ2-3; D gene uncertain. The CDR3 sequence is 13 residues long. CDR1 is ENHRY and CDR2 is SYGVKD in the germline V gene. V was clipped by 8 bases and J by 6 bases, with 15 bases between them. The CDR3 coding sequence is TGTGCCATCGGTCTCCCTTATAGCGATACGCAGTATTTT. Its translation: CAIGLPYSDTQYF.

The chain couples TRBV29-1 to TRBJ2-1, with D perhaps being TRBD1 or TRBD2 (6 bases each). V lost 7 bases, J lost 3 bases, and 19 bases lay in between. The germline V gene encodes CDR1 SQVTM and CDR2 ANQGSEA. CDR3 length: 15 amino acids. As DNA, the CDR3 is TGCAGCGCTTTCCCCCGGGGGCCCTTCTACAATGAGCAGTTCTTC. Protein sequence: CSAFPRGPFYNEQFF.

The table lists this clonotype with a few counts. J is TRBJ2-6 and V is TRBV4-2; D is unresolved. V was trimmed by 1 base and J by 4 bases, leaving 8 bases between them. The CDR3 consists of 15 residues. Germline V CDR1 and CDR2: LGHNA, YNFKEQ. CDR3 in amino acids: CASSQARSGANVLTF. CDR3 nucleotides: TGTGCCAGCAGCCAAGCGCGTTCCGGGGCCAACGTCCTGACTTTC.

A few counts support this clonotype. The chain links TRBV29-1 to TRBJ1-5; tentative D call: TRBD1 (5 bases). The germline gives CDR1 SQVTM, CDR2 ANQGSEA. V was pared by 4 bases and J by 8 bases, with 15 bases between. The CDR3 totals 13 residues. The chain's CDR3 is CSVAGTAVEPQHF. The DNA for the CDR3 is TGCAGCGTTGCGGGGACTGCTGTAGAGCCCCAGCATTTT.

This clonotype was seen only a few times. The junction does not match germline at one end; this may be a read error. The gene calls are TRBV29-1 and TRBJ1-1; TRBD1 aligns across 8 bases. Germline lookup yields CDR1 SQVTM and CDR2 ANQGSEA. The CDR3 covers 13 residues. Written as DNA, the CDR3 is TGCAGCGTTCAAGAGGGACAGGCCGGTGAAGCTTTCTTT. This translates into CSVQEGQAGEAFF. The variable domain in full, with the rest retrieved from reference TRBV29-1 and TRBJ1-1, is SAVISQKPSRDICQRGTSLTIQCQVDSQVTMMFWYRQQPGQSLTLIATANQGSEATYESGFVIDKFPISRPNLTFSTLTVSNMSPEDSSIYLCSVQEGQAGEAFFGQGTRLTVV.